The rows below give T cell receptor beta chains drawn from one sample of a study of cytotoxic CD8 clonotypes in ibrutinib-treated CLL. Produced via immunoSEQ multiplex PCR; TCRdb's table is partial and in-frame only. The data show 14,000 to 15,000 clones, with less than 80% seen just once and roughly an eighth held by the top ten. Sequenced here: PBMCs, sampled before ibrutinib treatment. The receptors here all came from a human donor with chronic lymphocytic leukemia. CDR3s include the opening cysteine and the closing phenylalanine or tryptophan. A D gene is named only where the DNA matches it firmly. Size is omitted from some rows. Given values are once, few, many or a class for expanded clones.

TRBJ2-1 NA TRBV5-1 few TGCGCCAGCAGCTTTATTGCCAATGAGCAGTTCTTC CASSFIANEQFF
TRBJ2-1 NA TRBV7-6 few TGTGCCAGCAGCTTAGCGCACGTGGGGGTCCTTAGGAATGAGCAGTTCTTC CASSLAHVGVLRNEQFF
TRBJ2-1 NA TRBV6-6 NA TGTGCCAGCAGTTACGACCTAGTCCGTAAGTTCTTC CASSYDLVRKFF
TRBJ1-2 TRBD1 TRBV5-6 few TGTGCCAGCAGCTCGGACAGGGATTATGGCTACACCTTC CASSSDRDYGYTF
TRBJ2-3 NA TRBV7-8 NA TGTGCCGCTAACGACGGGGTGCGGGGTCCCATGGATACGCAGTATTTT CAANDGVRGPMDTQYF
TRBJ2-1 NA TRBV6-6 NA TGTGCCAGCAGTTCCGGCGAGCAGTTCTTC CASSSGEQFF
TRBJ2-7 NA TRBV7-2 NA TGTGCCAGCAGCCTCACGGACGGATCAGGCTACGAGCAGTACTTC CASSLTDGSGYEQYF
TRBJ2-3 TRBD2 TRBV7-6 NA TGTGCCAGCATCCCCGCGGGGGCAGATACGCAGTATTTT CASIPAGADTQYF
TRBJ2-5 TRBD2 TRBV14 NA TGTGCCAGCAGCCATGCGGGGGGACCCGGAGAGACCCAGTACTTC CASSHAGGPGETQYF
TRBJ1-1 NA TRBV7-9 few TGTGCCAGCAGCTCCTTTGGAAGGGGGGGAGCTTTCTTT CASSSFGRGGAFF
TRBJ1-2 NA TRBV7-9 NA TGTGCCAGCAGCGCAGTTACTTTAGGCGCCGTGACCTTC CASSAVTLGAVTF
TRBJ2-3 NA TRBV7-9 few TGTGCCAGCAGCTTAGCGGGGGCACGAAGCACAGATACGCAGTATTTT CASSLAGARSTDTQYF
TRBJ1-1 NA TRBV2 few TGTGCCAGCAGTGAAGAGGTATCAGGCTGGTCCACTGAAGCTTTCTTT CASSEEVSGWSTEAFF
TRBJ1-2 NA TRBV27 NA TGTGCCAGCAGGGGGCGGGTAGGGGGCTACACCTTC CASRGRVGGYTF
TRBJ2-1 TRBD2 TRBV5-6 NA TGTGCCAGCAGCTTGGCGGGGCTCGGCGGGAGAACCTACAATGAGCAGTTCTTC CASSLAGLGGRTYNEQFF
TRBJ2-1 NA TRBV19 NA TGTGCCAGTACAGAGGGGGTAAGAAATGAGCAGTTCTTC CASTEGVRNEQFF
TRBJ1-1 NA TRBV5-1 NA TGCGCCAGCAGGAGACAGATGAACACTGAAGCTTTCTTT CASRRQMNTEAFF
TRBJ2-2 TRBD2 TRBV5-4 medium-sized TGTGCCAGCAGTCGACATCTAGCGGGGGGGCACGGGGAGCTGTTTTTT CASSRHLAGGHGELFF
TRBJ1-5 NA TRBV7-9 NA TGTGCCAGCAGCTTTAACAGGTTTTTTGAGCCCCAGCATTTT CASSFNRFFEPQHF
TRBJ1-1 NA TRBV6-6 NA TGTGCCAGCAGTCACAAACAGGCAACTGAAGCTTTCTTT CASSHKQATEAFF
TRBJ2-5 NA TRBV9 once TGTGCCAGCAGCGTAGCGGGAGATGCGACCCAGTACTTC CASSVAGDATQYF
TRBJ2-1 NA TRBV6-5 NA TGTGCCAGCAGTTACCTGGGTGAGCAGTTCTTC CASSYLGEQFF
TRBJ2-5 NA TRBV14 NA TGTGCCAGCAGCCAAGCTACGGGGATCCAAGAGACCCAGTACTTC CASSQATGIQETQYF
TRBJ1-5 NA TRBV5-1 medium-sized TGCGCCAGCAGCTTGGGACCAGATATCAATCAGCCCCAGCATTTT CASSLGPDINQPQHF
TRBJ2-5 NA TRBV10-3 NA TGTGCCATCAGTGAGTCTAGAACTCTGGTTGTTAGGGGGACCCAGTACTTC CAISESRTLVVRGTQYF
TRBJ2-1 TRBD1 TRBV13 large TGTGCCAGCAGCATTACAGGGGGCAGGGACAATGAGCAGTTCTTC CASSITGGRDNEQFF
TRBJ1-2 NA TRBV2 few TGTGCCAGCCAGATAGCTAACTATGGCTACACCTTC CASQIANYGYTF
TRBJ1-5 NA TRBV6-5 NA TGTGCCAGCAGCCTGGACGGATTTAGCAATCAGCCCCAGCATTTT CASSLDGFSNQPQHF
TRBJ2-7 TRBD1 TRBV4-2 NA TGTGCCAGCAGCCAGAACAGGGGCCGCGGTGAAGGCGAGCAGTACTTC CASSQNRGRGEGEQYF
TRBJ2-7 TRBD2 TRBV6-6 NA TGTGCCAGCAGTAAACTAGCGGGAGGGCTCTACGAGCAGTACTTC CASSKLAGGLYEQYF
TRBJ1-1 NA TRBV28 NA TGTGCCAGCGGACCGGGAGCCTTGAACACTGAAGCTTTCTTT CASGPGALNTEAFF
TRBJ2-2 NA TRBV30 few TGTGCCTGGAGTGTCCGACAGCCCGGGGAGCTGTTTTTT CAWSVRQPGELFF
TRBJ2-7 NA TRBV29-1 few TGCAGCGTTGAGGAGAACTACGAGCAGTACTTC CSVEENYEQYF
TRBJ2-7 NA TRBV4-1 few TGCGCCAGCAGCCAAAGCCGGGCGGTGATCTACGAGCAGTACTTC CASSQSRAVIYEQYF
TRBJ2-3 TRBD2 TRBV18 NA TGTGCCAGCTCCCTTGGGACTAGCGGGAGTGTGGATACGCAGTATTTT CASSLGTSGSVDTQYF
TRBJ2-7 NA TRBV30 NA TGTGCCTGGAGGCCCGCAGGTCTGAGGGAGCAGTACTTC CAWRPAGLREQYF
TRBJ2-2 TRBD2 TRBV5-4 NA TGTGCCAGCAGCTTGACCAAACGGGGGGACGGGGAGCTGTTTTTT CASSLTKRGDGELFF
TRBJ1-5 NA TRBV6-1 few TGTGCCAGCAGAACGGACTGGGACGCGAAGCCCCAGCATTTT CASRTDWDAKPQHF
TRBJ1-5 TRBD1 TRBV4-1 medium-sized TGCGCCAGCAGCCACACCGGACAGGGGGGTCAGCCCCAGCATTTT CASSHTGQGGQPQHF
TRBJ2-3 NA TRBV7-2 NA TGTGCCAGCAGCTTAGTTTTCGGGGGAGGCACAGATACGCAGTATTTT CASSLVFGGGTDTQYF
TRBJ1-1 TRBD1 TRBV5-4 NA TGTGCCTTAAGCCGAGGGGGCGGACTGAACACTGAAGCTTTCTTT CALSRGGGLNTEAFF
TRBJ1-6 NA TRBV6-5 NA TGTGCCAGCAGTTTTATAATTGGGGAGGTATCACCCCTCCACTTT CASSFIIGEVSPLHF
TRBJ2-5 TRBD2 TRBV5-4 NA TGTGCCAGCAGATTTGCCGGGACTAGCGGGAAGGAGACCCAGTACTTC CASRFAGTSGKETQYF
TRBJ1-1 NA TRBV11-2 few TGTGCCAGCAGCCCACCGGGATGGGAGAACACTGAAGCTTTCTTT CASSPPGWENTEAFF
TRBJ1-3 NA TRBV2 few TGTGCCAGCAGTGGTACAGGGTTCGAAAACACCATATATTTT CASSGTGFENTIYF
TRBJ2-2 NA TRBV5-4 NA TGTGCCAGCAGCTTGGCGGGGGTTGACACCGGGGAGCTGTTTTTT CASSLAGVDTGELFF